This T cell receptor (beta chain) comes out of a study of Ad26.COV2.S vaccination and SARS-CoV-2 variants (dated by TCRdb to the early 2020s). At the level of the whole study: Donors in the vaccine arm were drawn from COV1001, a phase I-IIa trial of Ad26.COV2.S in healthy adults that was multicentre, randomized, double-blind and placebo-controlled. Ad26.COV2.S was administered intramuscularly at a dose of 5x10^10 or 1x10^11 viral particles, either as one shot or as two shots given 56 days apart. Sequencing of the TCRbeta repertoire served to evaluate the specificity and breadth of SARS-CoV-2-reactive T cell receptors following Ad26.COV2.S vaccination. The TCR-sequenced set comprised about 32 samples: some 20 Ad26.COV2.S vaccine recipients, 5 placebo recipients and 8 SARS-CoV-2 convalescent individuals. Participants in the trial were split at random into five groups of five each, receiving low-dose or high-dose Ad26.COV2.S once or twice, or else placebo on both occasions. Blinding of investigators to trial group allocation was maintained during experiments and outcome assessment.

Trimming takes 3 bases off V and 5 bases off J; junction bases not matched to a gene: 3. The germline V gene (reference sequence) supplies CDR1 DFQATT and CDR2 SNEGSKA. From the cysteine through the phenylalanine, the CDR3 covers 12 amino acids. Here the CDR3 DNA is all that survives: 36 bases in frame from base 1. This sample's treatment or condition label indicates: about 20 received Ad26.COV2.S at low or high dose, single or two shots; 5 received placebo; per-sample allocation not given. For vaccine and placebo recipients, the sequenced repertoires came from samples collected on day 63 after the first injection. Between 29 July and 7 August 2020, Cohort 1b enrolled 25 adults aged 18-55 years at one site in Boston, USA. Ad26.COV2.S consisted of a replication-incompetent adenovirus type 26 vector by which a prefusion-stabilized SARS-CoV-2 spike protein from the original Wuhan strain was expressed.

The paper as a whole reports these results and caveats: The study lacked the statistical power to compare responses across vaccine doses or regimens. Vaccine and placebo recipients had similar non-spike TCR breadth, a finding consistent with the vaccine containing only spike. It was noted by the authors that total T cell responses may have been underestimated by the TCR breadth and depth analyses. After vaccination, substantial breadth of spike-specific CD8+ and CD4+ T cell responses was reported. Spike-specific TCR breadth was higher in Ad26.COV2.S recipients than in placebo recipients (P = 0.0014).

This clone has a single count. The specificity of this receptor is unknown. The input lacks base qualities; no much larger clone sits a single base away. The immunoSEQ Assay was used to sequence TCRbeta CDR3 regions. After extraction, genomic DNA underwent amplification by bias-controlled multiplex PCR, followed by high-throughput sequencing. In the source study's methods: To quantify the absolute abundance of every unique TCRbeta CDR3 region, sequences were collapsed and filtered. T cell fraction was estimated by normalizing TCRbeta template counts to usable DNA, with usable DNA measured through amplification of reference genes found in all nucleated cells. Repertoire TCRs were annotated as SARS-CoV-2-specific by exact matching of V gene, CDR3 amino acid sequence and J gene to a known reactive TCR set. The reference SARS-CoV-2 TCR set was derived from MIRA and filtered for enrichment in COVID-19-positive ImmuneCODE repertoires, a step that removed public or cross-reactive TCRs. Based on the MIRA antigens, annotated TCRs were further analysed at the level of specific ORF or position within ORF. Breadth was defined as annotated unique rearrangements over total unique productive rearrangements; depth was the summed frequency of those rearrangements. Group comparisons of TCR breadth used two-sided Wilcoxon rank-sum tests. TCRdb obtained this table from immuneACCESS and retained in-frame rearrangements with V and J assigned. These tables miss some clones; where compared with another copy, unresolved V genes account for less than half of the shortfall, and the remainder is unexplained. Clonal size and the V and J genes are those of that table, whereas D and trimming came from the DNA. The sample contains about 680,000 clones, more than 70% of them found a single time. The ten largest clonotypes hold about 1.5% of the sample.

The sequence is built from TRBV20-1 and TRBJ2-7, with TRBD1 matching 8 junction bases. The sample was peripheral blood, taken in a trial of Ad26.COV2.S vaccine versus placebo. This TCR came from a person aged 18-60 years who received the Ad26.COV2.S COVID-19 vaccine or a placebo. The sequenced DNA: TGCAGTGCTAGTGACAGGGGACACGAGCAGTACTTC. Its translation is CSASDRGHEQYF.